The present T cell receptor (beta chain) was sequenced within a study of blood T cell repertoires in COVID-19. Study-wide background: The United States, Italy and Spain provided the acute and convalescent COVID-19 samples. PBMCs, B-cell-depleted T cells, or T cells provided the cDNA or gDNA that made up the material.

Under the authors' procedure: Reference gene primer amplification in the assay estimated nucleated cell counts. Only in-frame clones appear in the TCRdb table, and some are missing; sequencing was by immunoSEQ multiplex PCR. For V, J and clone size, that table is used; D and trimming come from the DNA. The sample lists roughly 570,000 clones, around nine tenths occurring once. In Seattle, patients joined the study during active infection and were tracked longitudinally. The CDR3 spans 14 residues. V shed 4 bases, J shed 3 bases, and the junction held 5 bases outside the gene matches. CDR1 is SGDLS and CDR2 is YYNGEE in the germline V gene.

The chain has TRBV9 and TRBJ2-3, with 7 bases aligning to TRBD2. The TCR was taken from a woman aged 45-59 years with COVID-19, enrolled during active disease. Sequencing was done on a sample of peripheral blood. The CDR3 sequence is CASSSYGGTDTQYF. The CDR3 nucleotides read TGTGCCAGCAGCTCCTACGGGGGGACAGATACGCAGTATTTT. The entire variable domain, with the rest obtained from reference TRBV9 and TRBJ2-3, is as follows: DSGVTQTPKHLITATGQRVTLRCSPRSGDLSVYWYQQSLDQGLQFLIQYYNGEERAKGNILERFSAQQFPDLHSELNLSSLELGDSALYFCASSSYGGTDTQYFGPGTRLTVL.